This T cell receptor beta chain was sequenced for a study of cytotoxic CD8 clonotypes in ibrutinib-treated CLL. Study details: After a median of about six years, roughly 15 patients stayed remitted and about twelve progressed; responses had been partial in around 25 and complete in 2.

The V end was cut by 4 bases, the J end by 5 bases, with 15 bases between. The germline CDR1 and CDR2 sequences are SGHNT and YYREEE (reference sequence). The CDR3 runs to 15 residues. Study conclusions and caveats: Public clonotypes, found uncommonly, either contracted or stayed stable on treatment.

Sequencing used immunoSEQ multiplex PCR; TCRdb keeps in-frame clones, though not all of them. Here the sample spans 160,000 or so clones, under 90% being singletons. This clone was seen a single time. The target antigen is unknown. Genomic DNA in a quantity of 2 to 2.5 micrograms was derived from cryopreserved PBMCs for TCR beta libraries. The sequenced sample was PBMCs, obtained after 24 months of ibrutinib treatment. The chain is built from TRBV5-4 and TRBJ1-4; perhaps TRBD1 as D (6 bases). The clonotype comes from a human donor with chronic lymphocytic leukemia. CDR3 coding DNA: TGTGCCAGCAGCCGTAGGGGGGGCTTAAATGAAAAACTGTTTTTT. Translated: CASSRRGGLNEKLFF.